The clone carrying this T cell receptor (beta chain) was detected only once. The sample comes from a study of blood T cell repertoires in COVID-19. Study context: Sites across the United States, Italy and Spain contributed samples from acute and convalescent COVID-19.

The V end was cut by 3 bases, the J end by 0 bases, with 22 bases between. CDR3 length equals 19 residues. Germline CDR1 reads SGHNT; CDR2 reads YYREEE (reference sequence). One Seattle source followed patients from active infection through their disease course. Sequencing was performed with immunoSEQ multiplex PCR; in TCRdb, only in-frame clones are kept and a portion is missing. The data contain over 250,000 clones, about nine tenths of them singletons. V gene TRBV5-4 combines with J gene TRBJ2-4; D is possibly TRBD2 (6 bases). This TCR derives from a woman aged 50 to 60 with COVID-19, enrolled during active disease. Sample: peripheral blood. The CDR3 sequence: CASSSWRVTGGLAKNIQYF. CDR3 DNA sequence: TGTGCCAGCAGCTCCTGGAGGGTTACTGGGGGACTAGCCAAAAACATTCAGTACTTC.